One sample yielded the 32 T cell receptor beta chains listed below, sequenced in a study of cytomegalovirus exposure and HLA in healthy donors. 13 Jbeta primers and 60 Vbeta primers were used for the PCR. Some clones are missing from TCRdb's copy, which holds only in-frame ones; the method was immunoSEQ multiplex PCR. The profile shows roughly 120,000 clones, approximately 80% of them singletons. The specimen sequenced was PBMCs. The receptors stem from a man aged 50 to 59 in good health and CMV-seronegative.

The V gene is TRBV5-1, the J gene TRBJ2-2, with TRBD1 matching 7 bases. CDR3 length: 17 residues. The germline CDR1 and CDR2 sequences are SGHRS and YFSETQ. V lost 4 bases, J lost 1 base, and 10 bases stayed unmatched. The CDR3 spells CASSPRGQGWNTGELFF. The DNA of the CDR3 is TGCGCCAGCAGCCCGAGGGGGCAGGGCTGGAACACCGGGGAGCTGTTTTTT.

This clone was counted between two and nine times. The genes are TRBV4-2 and TRBJ2-3; 11 nucleotides align to TRBD1. V lost 4 bases to trimming and J lost 6 bases; unmatched junction nucleotides: 6. From germline, CDR1 is LGHNA and CDR2 YNFKEQ. The CDR3 sequence is 15 residues long. This CDR3 is CASSPGQGVGDTQYF. CDR3 sequence (DNA): TGTGCCAGCAGCCCGGGACAGGGGGTAGGGGATACGCAGTATTTT.

The chain uses TRBV6-1 and TRBJ2-1; tentatively, D is TRBD2 (6 bases). The length of the CDR3 is 13 residues. V was trimmed by 1 base and J by 8 bases, leaving 9 bases between them. Germline CDR1 and CDR2: MNHNS and SASEGT. CDR3 residues: CASSEVAGYEQFF. CDR3 bases: TGTGCCAGCAGTGAAGTCGCGGGGTATGAGCAGTTCTTC.

The chain carries TRBV5-5 and TRBJ1-1; D remains ambiguous. The V gene's germline CDR1 is SGHKS and CDR2 YYEKEE (reference sequence). Trimming stripped 2 bases from V and 0 bases from J, with 5 bases between. CDR3 length equals 13 residues. The CDR3 DNA sequence: TGTGCCAGCAGCTTTAACTTGAACACTGAAGCTTTCTTT. Translating it yields CASSFNLNTEAFF.

The chain is built from TRBV27 and TRBJ1-6; D may be TRBD1 (6 bases). Germline CDR1 MNHEY, CDR2 SMNVEV (reference sequence). The CDR3 length is 15 residues. V lost 2 bases and J 7 bases, leaving 12 bases between the germline ends. Here the CDR3 reads CASSLTGKGNSPLHF. The CDR3 bases are TGTGCCAGCAGTTTAACAGGGAAAGGGAATTCACCCCTCCACTTT.

This clone was recorded once. The chain carries TRBV7-9 and TRBJ1-1; no clear D. V gave up 1 base and J gave up 0 bases, with 9 bases separating them. Germline V gene lookup returns CDR1 SEHNR and CDR2 FQNEAQ (reference sequence). The CDR3 loop spans 15 amino acids. CDR3 loop: CASSLDQAVNTEAFF. The CDR3, as DNA: TGTGCCAGCAGCTTAGATCAAGCGGTGAACACTGAAGCTTTCTTT. Combining the CDR3 with reference TRBV7-9 and TRBJ1-1 gives the whole variable domain DTGVSQNPRHKITKRGQNVTFRCDPISEHNRLYWYRQTLGQGPEFLTYFQNEAQLEKSRLLSDRFSAERPKGSFSTLEIQRTEQGDSAMYLCASSLDQAVNTEAFFGQGTRLTVV.

The genes are TRBV5-1 and TRBJ1-1; D is perhaps TRBD1 (5 bases). The CDR3 sequence is 14 residues long. Germline V gene data show CDR1 as SGHRS and CDR2 as YFSETQ. Trimming shortened V by 5 bases and J by 1 base, and 12 bases separated the two germline ends. CDR3 residues: CASRYDQGNTEAFF. In DNA, the CDR3 is TGCGCCAGCAGGTATGACCAGGGGAACACTGAAGCTTTCTTT.

The chain combines TRBV5-8 with TRBJ1-2; a possible D gene is TRBD1 (6 bases). CDR1 SGHTS and CDR2 YDEGEE come from the germline V gene. Trimming removed 2 bases at V and 8 bases at J, with 16 bases between. CDR3 length: 14 residues. The CDR3 loop reads CASSFGGASYGYTF. The CDR3 DNA reads as TGTGCCAGCAGCTTCGGGGGGGCGAGTTACGGCTACACCTTC.

The rearrangement links TRBV10-3 to TRBJ2-7, with a tentative D call TRBD2 (5 bases). Trimming removed 10 bases from V and 0 bases from J, with 16 bases in between. The CDR3 length is 14 residues. Germline V gives CDR1 ENHRY, CDR2 SYGVKD. The DNA of the CDR3 is TGTGCCACCCGGCAAGCGGTCAACTCCTACGAGCAGTACGTC. Protein sequence: CATRQAVNSYEQYV.

V usage is TRBV9 and J usage is TRBJ1-2; D may be TRBD1 (6 bases). The germline gives CDR1 SGDLS, CDR2 YYNGEE. The CDR3 is 15 amino acids. Deletions cut 0 bases from V and 3 bases from J, with 12 bases between. This CDR3 is CASSVAAGADYGYTF. In DNA form, the CDR3 reads TGTGCCAGCAGCGTAGCCGCGGGGGCGGACTATGGCTACACCTTC.

This chain joins TRBV7-3 and TRBJ2-2; 12 bases agree with TRBD1. V was clipped by 1 base and J by 6 bases; unmatched bases: 9. Germline values: CDR1 SGHTA, CDR2 FQGTGA. The CDR3 consists of 18 residues. The CDR3 region has the DNA TGTGCCAGCAGCTTAAACCGCCGGGACAGGGGGCAGGCCGGGGAGCTGTTTTTT. This encodes CASSLNRRDRGQAGELFF.

The chain has TRBV4-2 and TRBJ1-2; 11 bases match TRBD1. V lost 10 bases and J lost 2; bases outside the gene matches: 6. Per the germline V gene, CDR1 is LGHNA and CDR2 is YNFKEQ. This CDR3 has 14 residues. The CDR3 bases are TGTGCCACCAGGGGGACAGGGGGAAACTATGGCTACACCTTC. Amino acid sequence: CATRGTGGNYGYTF.

V is TRBV7-2 and J is TRBJ1-5, with TRBD1 as a possible D gene (5 bases). Trimming stripped 2 bases from V and 4 bases from J, with 12 bases between. This CDR3 spans 15 amino acids. The germline CDR1 and CDR2 sequences are SGHTA and FQGNSA. The CDR3 region is CASSLFQTANQPQHF. CDR3 nucleotides: TGTGCCAGCAGCTTATTTCAGACAGCTAATCAGCCCCAGCATTTT.

The chain joins TRBV2 to TRBJ2-7; 9 bases match TRBD1. The V gene end was trimmed by 5 bases and the J gene end by 6 bases; junction bases not matched to a gene: 8. CDR1 and CDR2 (germline): SNHLY, FYNNEI. This CDR3 comprises 14 residues. CDR3 region: CASSLRTQGAEQYF. CDR3 sequence (DNA): TGTGCCAGCAGTCTACGAACACAGGGGGCCGAGCAGTACTTC.

This chain links TRBV2 with TRBJ2-5; 9 bases fit TRBD2. This CDR3 contains 14 residues. Germline lookup yields CDR1 SNHLY and CDR2 FYNNEI. V trimming: 5 bases; J trimming: 2 bases; junction bases outside the gene matches: 3. CDR3 sequence reads: CASSRAGGQETQYF. In nucleotides, the CDR3 is TGTGCCAGCAGTAGGGCGGGGGGGCAAGAGACCCAGTACTTC.

CDR3 region: CASSLNREFYGYTF. The CDR3 DNA is TGTGCCAGCAGCTTAAATCGGGAGTTCTATGGCTACACCTTC. The V call is TRBV7-2, the J call TRBJ1-2; D is unresolved. Trimming cost V 2 bases and J 4 bases, with 11 bases left between them. The germline V gene has CDR1 SGHTA and CDR2 FQGNSA. This CDR3 is 14 amino acids long.

The rearrangement joins TRBV9 to TRBJ2-3, with 7 bases aligning to TRBD1. V gave up 10 bases and J gave up 5 bases; unmatched junction bases: 7. Germline-derived CDR1 and CDR2 are SGDLS and YYNGEE. CDR3 size: 12 residues. The CDR3 DNA sequence: TGTGCCTCCCGAGGGGGCCAAGATACGCAGTATTTT. This sequence encodes CASRGGQDTQYF.

V and J are TRBV6-5 and TRBJ2-3; a weak D match, TRBD2 (5 bases). The CDR3 spans 16 residues. Germline loops: CDR1 MNHEY, CDR2 SVGAGI. Trimming took 2 bases from V and 0 from J, leaving 12 bases between them. CDR3 sequence: CASSYGRRPSTDTQYF. CDR3 DNA sequence: TGTGCCAGCAGTTACGGACGGAGGCCCAGCACAGATACGCAGTATTTT.

This chain connects TRBV9 to TRBJ2-5; possible D gene TRBD2, 6 bases. The CDR3 totals 15 residues. Germline-derived CDR1 and CDR2 are SGDLS and YYNGEE. Trimming took off 0 bases at V and 5 bases at J, with 14 bases between the two ends. In nucleotides, the CDR3 is TGTGCCAGCAGCGTAGGGCGGGGTGGTTGGGAGACCCAGTACTTC. Amino acids: CASSVGRGGWETQYF.

CDR3: CASSSIVGQEGYTF. CDR3 DNA: TGTGCCAGTAGCTCTATAGTCGGACAGGAGGGCTACACCTTC. The J gene is TRBJ1-2, the V gene TRBV19, with 7 bases lining up with TRBD1. CDR3 length equals 14 residues. The germline CDR1 and CDR2 sequences are LNHDA and SQIVND (reference sequence). The J segment lost 8 bases and the V segment lost 6 bases, leaving 12 bases of the junction unmatched.

The chain couples TRBV4-1 to TRBJ1-2; no clear D. The V end was cut by 1 base, the J end by 5 bases, with 14 bases between. This CDR3 spans 15 amino acids. The germline V gene encodes CDR1 MGHRA and CDR2 YSYEKL. CDR3 sequence (DNA): TGCGCCAGCAGCCAAGTCGGTGTGTCCCTTTATGGCTACACCTTC. It translates to CASSQVGVSLYGYTF.

The rearrangement uses TRBV5-1 and TRBJ2-3, with TRBD2 matching over 8 bases. Germline V CDR1 and CDR2: SGHRS, YFSETQ. Germline trimming cut 4 bases from V and 0 bases from J; bases unmatched to any gene: 4. This CDR3 is built from 15 residues. CDR3 sequence reads: CASSPTSDSTDTQYF. In DNA form, the CDR3 reads TGCGCCAGCAGCCCGACTAGCGACAGCACAGATACGCAGTATTTT. The variable domain in full, completed from reference TRBV5-1 and TRBJ2-3, reads KAGVTQTPRYLIKTRGQQVTLSCSPISGHRSVSWYQQTPGQGLQFLFEYFSETQRNKGNFPGRFSGRQFSNSRSEMNVSTLELGDSALYLCASSPTSDSTDTQYFGPGTRLTVL.

This chain links TRBV14 with TRBJ1-1; D is uncertain. Germline lookup yields CDR1 SGHDN and CDR2 FVKESK. This CDR3 is built from 13 residues. Trimming left V 0 bases short and J 1 base short, with 3 bases between. The CDR3 region is CASSQDRNTEAFF. The CDR3 DNA sequence: TGTGCCAGCAGCCAAGATAGGAACACTGAAGCTTTCTTT.

The V gene is TRBV7-6, the J gene TRBJ2-7; perhaps TRBD2 as D (6 bases). The germline V gene has CDR1 SGHVS and CDR2 FNYEAQ. The CDR3 is 15 amino acids. V gave up 2 bases and J gave up 3 bases, with 14 bases separating them. The CDR3 coding sequence is TGTGCCAGCAGCTTATCATGGCGGGGAGACTACGAGCAGTACTTC. Translation gives CASSLSWRGDYEQYF.

This clone has a handful of counts. The chain recombines TRBV7-9 with TRBJ1-6, with unresolved D. V shed 6 bases and J shed 8 bases, with 11 bases lying between them. The CDR3 totals 13 residues. Germline V CDR1 and CDR2: SEHNR, FQNEAQ (reference sequence). The CDR3 protein is CASSPGGDSPLHF. For the CDR3, the DNA is TGTGCCAGCAGTCCCGGCGGGGATTCACCCCTCCACTTT.

This clone was counted between two and nine times. This CDR3 is CATRQGTNYGYTF. The CDR3 DNA follows: TGTGCCACCCGACAGGGAACTAACTATGGCTACACCTTC. The rearrangement uses TRBV19 and TRBJ1-2; the match to TRBD1 covers 7 bases. CDR1 is LNHDA and CDR2 is SQIVND in the germline V gene (reference sequence). The CDR3 has 13 residues. The trim removed 10 bases at V and 0 bases at J, leaving 5 bases unmatched.

This chain uses TRBV5-6 with TRBJ2-7; possibly TRBD1 for D (6 bases). CDR1 SGHDT and CDR2 YYEEEE come from the germline V gene. CDR3 length equals 11 residues. Trimming took 5 bases from V and 6 from J, leaving 9 bases between them. The CDR3 sequence: CASRPQGEQYF. The CDR3 DNA reads TGTGCCAGCAGACCACAGGGCGAGCAGTACTTC. Combining the CDR3 with reference TRBV5-6 and TRBJ2-7 gives the whole variable domain DAGVTQSPTHLIKTRGQQVTLRCSPKSGHDTVSWYQQALGQGPQFIFQYYEEEERQRGNFPDRFSGHQFPNYSSELNVNALLLGDSALYLCASRPQGEQYFGPGTRLTVT.

The gene calls are TRBV28 and TRBJ1-3, with D uncertain. CDR1 is MDHEN and CDR2 is SYDVKM in the germline V gene. This CDR3 spans 17 amino acids. V lost 2 bases, J lost 0 bases, and 14 bases lay in between. This chain's CDR3 is CASSLPRLPSSGNTIYF. In nucleotides, the CDR3 is TGTGCCAGCAGTTTACCTCGACTGCCGAGCTCTGGAAACACCATATATTTT.

The genes are TRBV5-1 and TRBJ1-6, with TRBD1 identical over 9 bases. The CDR3 is 14 residues long. CDR1 and CDR2 (germline): SGHRS, YFSETQ. V lost 3 bases and J lost 9; bases outside the gene matches: 4. The CDR3 nucleotides read TGCGCCAGCAGCTCACAGGGGGCCGGTTCACCCCTCCACTTT. Protein sequence: CASSSQGAGSPLHF.

The chain combines TRBV14 with TRBJ2-3, with 9 bases lining up with TRBD2. CDR3 length equals 18 residues. CDR1 and CDR2 (germline): SGHDN, FVKESK. V trimming: 1 base; J trimming: 6 bases; junction bases outside the gene matches: 14. CDR3 DNA: TGTGCCAGCAGCCAAGGGCGGACTAGCGACTCTATAGCGGATACGCAGTATTTT. Translated: CASSQGRTSDSIADTQYF.

V and J are TRBV28 and TRBJ2-7; D may be TRBD1 (6 bases). The CDR3 is 16 amino acids. Between the trimmed V and J ends, which lost 5 bases and 0 bases, there was a span of 17 bases. CDR1 is MDHEN, CDR2 SYDVKM, per germline. The CDR3 protein is CASSPNTGWSSYEQYV. The DNA of the CDR3 is TGTGCCAGCAGTCCGAACACAGGGTGGAGCTCCTACGAGCAGTACGTC.

The chain carries TRBV4-1 and TRBJ1-2; no clear D gene. Trimming took 0 bases from V and 0 from J, leaving 11 bases between them. Germline loops: CDR1 MGHRA, CDR2 YSYEKL. This CDR3 is built from 16 residues. The CDR3 spells CASSQEEDGANYGYTF. CDR3 bases: TGCGCCAGCAGCCAAGAGGAGGACGGGGCTAACTATGGCTACACCTTC.